A single sample gave rise to the 29 T cell receptor beta chains below, sequenced in a study of spatial heterogeneity in lung cancer. A single record per CDR3 protein comes from TCRdb applying MiXCR to the 5' RACE reads. The table has under 11,000 distinct CDR3 sequences, about 3.7% seen once. Described time point: sample taken at primary tumor resection. Material for sequencing was whole RNA from tumor, nontumor lung or frozen PBMC, left unsorted. Here the sequenced sample was normal lung tissue next to the tumor, taken at surgery. The receptors come from a male donor with early-stage non-small cell lung cancer.

This clonotype is categorized as medium-sized. CDR3 DNA sequence: TGTGCCAGCAGTTTCTTGGGAACGGACTATGGCTACACCTTC. As protein: CASSFLGTDYGYTF. The rearrangement joins TRBV28 to TRBJ1-2; D is unclear. Looked up from germline, CDR1 is MDHEN and CDR2 is SYDVKM. V was shortened by 3 bases and J by 3 bases, with 11 bases between the two germline ends. This CDR3 contains 14 residues.

This clonotype is medium-sized. This chain joins TRBV6-5 and TRBJ1-6; 7 nucleotides line up with TRBD1. V was clipped by 6 bases and J by 0 bases; unmatched bases: 5. Germline CDR1 MNHEY, CDR2 SVGAGI. CDR3 size: 16 residues. The CDR3 DNA follows: TGTGCCAGCAGACCGCGGGACAGCTCCTATAATTCACCCCTCCACTTT. This gives the protein CASRPRDSSYNSPLHF.

This clonotype was seen only a few times. This chain links TRBV4-1 with TRBJ2-2; D is tentatively TRBD1 or TRBD2 (5 bases each). V shed 0 bases and J shed 5 bases, with 13 bases lying between them. The CDR3 is 16 residues long. Per the germline V gene, CDR1 is MGHRA and CDR2 is YSYEKL. The CDR3 DNA reads as TGCGCCAGCAGCCAAGATCCAGGATGGGGGACCGGGGAGCTGTTTTTT. Amino acid sequence: CASSQDPGWGTGELFF.

In this sample, this clonotype turned up many times. The J gene is TRBJ2-7, the V gene TRBV29-1, with a possible D match to TRBD2 (6 bases). The V end lost 7 bases, the J end lost 0 bases, and 16 bases lay between the germline ends. Germline values: CDR1 SQVTM, CDR2 ANQGSEA. This CDR3 contains 14 residues. DNA for the CDR3: TGCAGCGCATACCGCGCGGGGAGCTCCTACGAGCAGTACTTC. As protein: CSAYRAGSSYEQYF.

Ten or more counts support this clonotype. The gene calls are TRBV20-1 and TRBJ2-1, with 9 bases aligning to TRBD2. Germline CDR1 DFQATT, CDR2 SNEGSKA (reference sequence). The CDR3 sequence is 14 residues long. V was clipped by 5 bases and J by 8 bases; unmatched bases: 10. DNA for the CDR3: TGCAGTGCTCCTAGCGGGACCCACCGGGATGAGCAGTTCTTC. Protein: CSAPSGTHRDEQFF.

The rearrangement joins TRBV10-1 to TRBJ2-1, with D possibly TRBD1 on 6 matching bases. CDR1 and CDR2 from the germline V gene are WNHNN and SYGVQD (reference sequence). The CDR3 is 15 amino acids. V lost 4 bases, J lost 8 bases, and 18 bases lay in between. In DNA, the CDR3 is TGCGCCAGCAGTGGCAGGGGAGCGTCTACGGATGAGCAGTTCTTC. Its protein is CASSGRGASTDEQFF.

In this sample, this clonotype turned up once. CDR3 nucleotides: TGTGCCAGCAGCCAAGGGACGGGCTCGGGGGCAGATACGCAGTATTTT. Translating it yields CASSQGTGSGADTQYF. The chain has TRBV4-2 and TRBJ2-3; weak D call: TRBD2 (6 bases). V lost 1 base and J 4 bases, leaving 15 bases between the germline ends. The germline CDR1 and CDR2 sequences are LGHNA and YNFKEQ. This CDR3 is built from 16 residues.

This clonotype was detected many times. The CDR3 sequence: CATSRDTDGTNYGYTF. The CDR3 DNA reads as TGTGCCACCAGCAGAGATACGGACGGAACCAACTATGGCTACACCTTC. The V and J genes are TRBV15 and TRBJ1-2; no reliable D call. There are 16 residues in the CDR3. V lost 0 bases to trimming and J lost 2 bases, with 13 bases between them. The germline CDR1 and CDR2 sequences are LNHNV and YYDKDF (reference sequence).

This clonotype has a count of ten or more. J is TRBJ2-7 and V is TRBV12-3 or TRBV12-4; 8 bases are a match to TRBD1. Germline trimming cut 7 bases from V and 5 bases from J; bases unmatched to any gene: 10. CDR3 size: 14 residues. CDR3 coding DNA: TGTGCCAGCACCTTGACAGGGGAGTACGACGAGCAGTACTTC. Protein: CASTLTGEYDEQYF.

This clonotype is medium-sized in the sample. The J gene is TRBJ1-1, the V gene TRBV18; maybe TRBD1 (6 bases). CDR3 length: 14 amino acids. The ends were cut back, 4 bases at V and 0 bases at J, with 9 bases in the middle. The germline V gene has CDR1 KGHSH and CDR2 LQKENI. The CDR3, as DNA: TGTGCCAGCTCACTAGACAGGCTGAACACTGAAGCTTTCTTT. The encoded protein is CASSLDRLNTEAFF.

This clonotype showed up just a few times. This chain joins TRBV5-1 and TRBJ1-5, with D maybe TRBD1 (5 bases). Germline CDR1 reads SGHRS; CDR2 reads YFSETQ. The CDR3 runs 15 residues. Trimming took 4 bases from V and 3 from J, leaving 14 bases between them. The CDR3 nucleotides read TGCGCCAGCAGCCTCGGGGGGAACGACAATCAGCCCCAGCATTTT. This encodes CASSLGGNDNQPQHF.

This clonotype was seen many times. V gene TRBV5-1 combines with J gene TRBJ1-3; unclear D gene. The V and J ends lost 0 bases and 2 bases respectively, with 9 bases between them. The CDR3 consists of 15 residues. Germline CDR1 is SGHRS and CDR2 is YFSETQ. CDR3 residues: CASSLDNPTGNTIYF. The CDR3 bases are TGCGCCAGCAGCTTGGACAACCCGACTGGAAACACCATATATTTT.

V gene TRBV19 combines with J gene TRBJ2-1, with D uncertain. V lost 1 base and J 7 bases, leaving 5 bases between the germline ends. CDR1 and CDR2 from the germline V gene are LNHDA and SQIVND (reference sequence). The CDR3 contains 12 residues. CDR3 residues: CASSIAWNEQFF. CDR3 nucleotides: TGTGCCAGTAGTATAGCGTGGAATGAGCAGTTCTTC.

This clonotype was seen ten or more times. The chain combines TRBV6-5 with TRBJ1-2, with D perhaps matching TRBD1 (5 bases). The germline V gene has CDR1 MNHEY and CDR2 SVGAGI. The CDR3 length is 12 residues. With 6 bases removed from V and 7 bases from J, the gap between germline ends came to 12 bases. CDR3 residues: CASSLSGLGYTF. The DNA for the CDR3 is TGTGCCAGCAGCCTTTCAGGGCTTGGCTACACCTTC.

This chain joins TRBV20-1 and TRBJ2-3, with D possibly being TRBD2 (6 bases). The V gene lost 8 bases and the J gene lost 0 bases, with 15 bases spanning the gap. There are 14 residues in the CDR3. Per germline, CDR1 DFQATT and CDR2 SNEGSKA (reference sequence). CDR3 region: CSSTLGTSTDTQYF. Written as DNA, the CDR3 is TGCAGTTCAACTCTAGGGACTAGCACAGATACGCAGTATTTT.

The chain carries TRBV12-3 or TRBV12-4 and TRBJ1-1; D uncertain. CDR3 length equals 12 residues. The V end was cut by 5 bases, the J end by 5 bases, with 9 bases between. This CDR3 is CASSRSRTEAFF. Written as DNA, the CDR3 is TGTGCCAGCAGTCGTAGTCGGACTGAAGCTTTCTTT.

This clonotype was seen repeatedly, ten times or more. V and J are TRBV5-1 and TRBJ2-2; 8 bases match TRBD1. The germline CDR1 and CDR2 sequences are SGHRS and YFSETQ. J lost 6 bases, V lost 0 bases, and 7 bases had no gene match. The length of the CDR3 is 16 residues. The CDR3 here is CASSLGGQGTAGELFF. The CDR3 coding sequence is TGCGCCAGCAGCTTGGGCGGACAGGGAACCGCCGGGGAGCTGTTTTTT. Combining the CDR3 with reference TRBV5-1 and TRBJ2-2 gives the whole variable domain KAGVTQTPRYLIKTRGQQVTLSCSPISGHRSVSWYQQTPGQGLQFLFEYFSETQRNKGNFPGRFSGRQFSNSRSEMNVSTLELGDSALYLCASSLGGQGTAGELFFGEGSRLTVL.

The rearrangement uses TRBV7-8 and TRBJ2-5, with 10 bases identical to TRBD1. The germline CDR1 and CDR2 sequences are SGHVS and FQNEAQ. After removal of 5 bases from V and 4 bases from J, the junction contained 7 bases not matched to a gene. The CDR3 totals 15 residues. As DNA, the CDR3 is TGTGCCAGCAGCCAGAGGGGACAGGGGCCAGAGACCCAGTACTTC. This sequence encodes CASSQRGQGPETQYF.

In its sample, this clonotype is medium-sized. The chain recombines TRBV27 with TRBJ1-5; no definite D call. This CDR3 has 15 residues. Trimming left V 5 bases short and J 0 bases short, with 11 bases between. The germline gives CDR1 MNHEY, CDR2 SMNVEV (reference sequence). The CDR3 DNA reads TGTGCCAGCAGTCCAGATCTATATAGCAATCAGCCCCAGCATTTT. Translated, it gives CASSPDLYSNQPQHF.

At least ten counts were recorded for this clonotype. The chain links TRBV27 to TRBJ2-5; D might be TRBD1 (6 bases). From germline, CDR1 is MNHEY and CDR2 SMNVEV (reference sequence). V lost 4 bases and J 3 bases, leaving 15 bases between the germline ends. The CDR3 totals 15 residues. The CDR3 region has the DNA TGTGCCAGCAGTTCAACAGGGACCGGGGAAGAGACCCAGTACTTC. It translates to CASSSTGTGEETQYF.

This clonotype is classed as medium-sized. The CDR3 region has the DNA TGTGCCAGCAGCGATACAGGGAACACTGAAGCTTTCTTT. This sequence encodes CASSDTGNTEAFF. V gene TRBV5-6 combines with J gene TRBJ1-1, with D maybe TRBD1 (5 bases). V lost 4 bases to trimming and J lost 1 base, with 8 bases between them. The CDR3 spans 13 residues. CDR1 and CDR2 from the germline V gene are SGHDT and YYEEEE.

This clonotype came up many times. The chain joins TRBV5-1 to TRBJ2-1, with TRBD2 matching over 8 bases. The V gene end was trimmed by 1 base and the J gene end by 2 bases; junction bases not matched to a gene: 2. This CDR3 has 15 amino acids. From germline, CDR1 is SGHRS and CDR2 YFSETQ. The CDR3 reads CASSLIGGAYNEQFF. CDR3 coding DNA: TGCGCCAGCAGCTTGATCGGGGGGGCCTACAATGAGCAGTTCTTC.

This clonotype was seen repeatedly, ten times or more. The genes are TRBV19 and TRBJ1-4, with 7 bases aligning to TRBD1. J lost 0 bases, V lost 3 bases, and 1 base had no gene match. The V gene's germline CDR1 is LNHDA and CDR2 SQIVND (reference sequence). CDR3 length: 15 amino acids. The CDR3 nucleotides read TGTGCCAGTAGTATGGGGACAGCAACTAATGAAAAACTGTTTTTT. This sequence encodes CASSMGTATNEKLFF. The complete variable domain, with remaining parts taken from reference TRBV19 and TRBJ1-4, reads DGGITQSPKYLFRKEGQNVTLSCEQNLNHDAMYWYRQDPGQGLRLIYYSQIVNDFQKGDIAEGYSVSREKKESFPLTVTSAQKNPTAFYLCASSMGTATNEKLFFGSGTQLSVL.

By sample fraction, this clonotype is medium-sized. The chain has TRBV6-1 and TRBJ1-1; no clear D gene. The ends were cut back, 7 bases at V and 4 bases at J, with 7 bases in the middle. Germline lookup yields CDR1 MNHNS and CDR2 SASEGT. CDR3 length: 11 amino acids. CDR3 amino acids: CASTLPTEAFF. The CDR3 nucleotides are TGTGCCAGCACCTTACCCACTGAAGCTTTCTTT.

This clonotype was seen repeatedly, ten times or more. This chain uses TRBV19 with TRBJ2-3; TRBD1 aligns across 8 bases. From germline, CDR1 is LNHDA and CDR2 SQIVND (reference sequence). CDR3 size: 18 residues. Trimming removed 5 bases from V and 0 bases from J; junction bases left unmatched: 13. CDR3 DNA: TGTGCCAGTAGTTCTAAAGGGGGGACAGGACTCAGCACAGATACGCAGTATTTT. Translated, it gives CASSSKGGTGLSTDTQYF.

This clonotype was picked up many times. This rearrangement joins TRBV12-3 or TRBV12-4 to TRBJ1-2, with no clear D. CDR3 length: 17 residues. The ends were cut back, 2 bases at V and 0 bases at J, with 16 bases in the middle. CDR3 nucleotide sequence: TGTGCCAGCAGTTTAAAATCAGGCGGCCCCTCTAACTATGGCTACACCTTC. Translated, it gives CASSLKSGGPSNYGYTF.

This clonotype was counted at least ten times. The chain couples TRBV9 to TRBJ2-5, with 10 nucleotides matching TRBD1. The CDR3 totals 17 residues. Germline V CDR1 and CDR2: SGDLS, YYNGEE. J lost 5 bases, V lost 0 bases, and 10 bases had no gene match. The CDR3 region has the DNA TGTGCCAGCAGCGTAGGGACAGGGGGGATAACATGGGAGACCCAGTACTTC. Translating gives CASSVGTGGITWETQYF.

The table lists this clonotype with many counts. The chain links TRBV18 to TRBJ2-2; D gene uncertain. CDR3 length: 14 residues. Germline CDR1 is KGHSH and CDR2 is LQKENI. V gave up 6 bases and J gave up 1 base, with 9 bases separating them. CDR3 nucleotides: TGTGCCAGCTCGAGCCTGCAGAACACCGGGGAGCTGTTTTTT. Translated: CASSSLQNTGELFF.

This clonotype ranks as medium-sized (0.01 to 0.1%). The chain links TRBV5-6 to TRBJ2-2; perhaps TRBD2 as D (5 bases). Germline CDR1 reads SGHDT; CDR2 reads YYEEEE. This CDR3 contains 13 residues. Trimming shortened V by 4 bases and J by 7 bases, and 11 bases separated the two germline ends. The CDR3 DNA reads as TGTGCCAGCAGCAGGAAAGCGGTCGGGGAGCTGTTTTTT. As protein: CASSRKAVGELFF. The full variable domain, its missing parts supplied by reference TRBV5-6 and TRBJ2-2, is DAGVTQSPTHLIKTRGQQVTLRCSPKSGHDTVSWYQQALGQGPQFIFQYYEEEERQRGNFPDRFSGHQFPNYSSELNVNALLLGDSALYLCASSRKAVGELFFGEGSRLTVL.